Listed below are T cell receptor beta chains from one sample, sequenced in a study of T cells after yellow fever vaccination. Each CDR3 protein is one row after TCRdb ran MiXCR on the 5' RACE reads. The sample contains a few hundred thousand distinct CDR3 sequences, 18% of which appear only once. This material consisted of PBMCs, taken before the yellow fever booster vaccination. These receptors all stem from a man younger than 30 who received the YFV17D yellow fever vaccine. The CDR3 runs from the conserved cysteine through the conserved F or W. D genes are given only for firm matches. Size is stated for part of the rows, as once, few or many counts, or as a class when the clone is expanded.

j_call | clone_size | d_call | v_call | cdr3_nt | cdr3_aa
TRBJ2-5 | - | - | TRBV29-1 | TGCAGCGTTGAGGGTGCTGTGTACCAAGAGACCCAGTACTTC | CSVEGAVYQETQYF
TRBJ2-6 | few | TRBD1 | TRBV12-3/TRBV12-4 | TGTGCCAGCAACCGGCCCCGCACAGGGGGGATTTCGGATGGGGCCAACGTCCTGACTTTC | CASNRPRTGGISDGANVLTF
TRBJ2-7 | few | TRBD1 | TRBV18 | TGTGCCAGCTCACCACCGGACAGGGTCCTCCCTCAGCAGTACTTC | CASSPPDRVLPQQYF
TRBJ2-5 | many | - | TRBV7-9 | TGTGCCAGCAGCCTGGGTAGGAAGGGGACCCAGTACTTC | CASSLGRKGTQYF
TRBJ1-6 | - | - | TRBV6-5 | TGTGCCAGCAGTTACTCGGTCCAGGGGACACCCCTCCACTTT | CASSYSVQGTPLHF
TRBJ2-2 | few | - | TRBV7-7 | TGTGCTAGCAGCCCGGGGGCCTTATCTGACGGGGAGCTGTTTTTT | CASSPGALSDGELFF
TRBJ2-5 | - | TRBD2 | TRBV18 | TGTGCCAGCTCACCATCCAAGCTGGGGGGGCAAGAGACCCAGTACTTC | CASSPSKLGGQETQYF
TRBJ2-7 | few | TRBD1 | TRBV25-1 | TGTGCCAGCAGTGAACCCGGGACAGGGGAGCCTTACGAGCAGTACTTC | CASSEPGTGEPYEQYF
TRBJ2-3 | few | - | TRBV7-2 | TGTGCCAGCAGCCTACGCCTGGGCACAGATACGCAGTATTTT | CASSLRLGTDTQYF
TRBJ2-4 | few | - | TRBV20-1 | TGCAGTGCTCCCCGGCCGGACAGCCTAGCCAAAAACATTCAGTACTTC | CSAPRPDSLAKNIQYF
TRBJ2-5 | few | TRBD1 | TRBV6-5 | TGTGCCAGCAGCCGAACCTACCCGGGACAGGAAGAGACCCAGTACTTC | CASSRTYPGQEETQYF
TRBJ2-5 | few | - | TRBV7-8 | TGTGCCAGCAGCTTCACAGGGTCGGGGCAAGAGACCCAGTACTTC | CASSFTGSGQETQYF
TRBJ1-6 | few | - | TRBV20-1 | TGCAGTGCTAGAGGTCTGGGTGCGGGTTCACCCCTCCACTTT | CSARGLGAGSPLHF
TRBJ2-6 | many | - | TRBV12-3/TRBV12-4 | TGTGCCAGCAGTTTGAGAGGGGCCAACGTCCTGACTTTC | CASSLRGANVLTF
TRBJ1-1 | - | TRBD1 | TRBV4-1 | TGCGCCAGCAGCCTCGAGGGGGCAGGGTACACTGAAGCTTTCTTT | CASSLEGAGYTEAFF
TRBJ2-2 | - | TRBD1 | TRBV7-2 | TGTGCCAGCAGCTTAGTGGGCACAGGGGGCTACGGGGAGCTGTTTTTT | CASSLVGTGGYGELFF
TRBJ2-2 | few | - | TRBV18 | TGTGCCAGCTCACCGATGACGGACACCGGGGAGCTGTTTTTT | CASSPMTDTGELFF
TRBJ1-4 | - | - | TRBV6-5 | TGTGCCAGCAGTTACTCGATCGCTGAAAAACTGTTTTTT | CASSYSIAEKLFF
TRBJ1-5 | - | TRBD1 | TRBV6-5 | TGTGCCAGCAGGGAGGGACAGGCGTCCCGAGGGCCCCAGCATTTT | CASREGQASRGPQHF
TRBJ1-2 | - | - | TRBV7-2 | TGTGCCAGCAGCTTAGTGGTATTCGGGGCCAATGGCTACACCTTC | CASSLVVFGANGYTF
TRBJ2-6 | few | TRBD2 | TRBV2 | TGTGCCAGCGGGAGGGACTCTGGGGCCAACGTCCTGACTTTC | CASGRDSGANVLTF
TRBJ1-3 | - | - | TRBV12-3/TRBV12-4 | TGTGCCAGCAGTTTAGTTATGCCCACCATATATTTT | CASSLVMPTIYF
TRBJ1-6 | few | - | TRBV15 | TGTGCCACCAGCAGTGGTCTGAATAATTCACCCCTCCACTTT | CATSSGLNNSPLHF
TRBJ2-7 | - | TRBD1 | TRBV20-1 | TGCAGTGCTATTCGGACAGGGGCACCGCCAGGCCACGAGCAGTACTTC | CSAIRTGAPPGHEQYF
TRBJ1-5 | - | TRBD1 | TRBV18 | TGTGCCAGCTCACCTTCCAGGGGGGACCATTATAGCAATCAGCCCCAGCATTTT | CASSPSRGDHYSNQPQHF
TRBJ1-4 | few | - | TRBV3-1 | TGTGCCAGCAGCCAAGGAGAAAAACTGTTTTTT | CASSQGEKLFF
TRBJ2-5 | - | TRBD1 | TRBV18 | TGTGCCAGCTCCTGGACAGGGAAAGAGACCCAGTACTTC | CASSWTGKETQYF
TRBJ2-1 | few | TRBD2 | TRBV9 | TGTGCCAGCAGCGTAGCTGTACTAGCGGTCAATGAGCAGTTCTTC | CASSVAVLAVNEQFF
TRBJ2-2 | many | TRBD1 | TRBV20-1 | TGCAGTGCTCGGGACAGGGCGAACACCGGGGAGCTGTTTTTT | CSARDRANTGELFF
TRBJ2-5 | - | TRBD2 | TRBV4-2 | TGTGCCAGCAGCCAAGATCTAGGTCGGGGGGAAGAGACCCAGTACTTC | CASSQDLGRGEETQYF
TRBJ2-1 | many | - | TRBV9 | TGTGCCAGCAGCGTAGGGACCGGGACGGCCGCCTACAATGAGCAGTTCTTC | CASSVGTGTAAYNEQFF
TRBJ2-5 | - | - | TRBV12-3/TRBV12-4 | TGTGCCAGCACCCGGGTGCGGACTCGAGAGACCCAGTACTTC | CASTRVRTRETQYF
TRBJ1-5 | few | TRBD1 | TRBV28 | TGTGCCAGCAGTTCGAGAGTCCGGGACAGGGAGCGAACCCAGCATTTT | CASSSRVRDRERTQHF
TRBJ2-7 | - | TRBD1 | TRBV5-1 | TGCGCCAGCAGCGTCATGACAGGGGGCTCCTACGAGCAGTACTTC | CASSVMTGGSYEQYF
TRBJ1-5 | few | - | TRBV5-1 | TGCGCCAGCAGCTTGGGTACAGGGAGGGGACAGCCCCAGCATTTT | CASSLGTGRGQPQHF
TRBJ2-3 | few | - | TRBV5-1 | TGCGCCAGCAGGACAGAAACAGATACGCAGTATTTT | CASRTETDTQYF
TRBJ1-5 | few | - | TRBV6-1 | TGTGCCAGCAGTGAACCCCCCGGGGGCCAGCCCCAGCATTTT | CASSEPPGGQPQHF
TRBJ2-7 | few | TRBD1 | TRBV7-2 | TGTGCCAGCAGCCCGGTGGGGGACAGTTCCTACGAGCAGTACTTC | CASSPVGDSSYEQYF
TRBJ1-5 | few | - | TRBV7-2 | TGTGCCAGCAGCTTAGCCATTGGGGACCGTCAGCCCCAGCATTTT | CASSLAIGDRQPQHF
TRBJ2-7 | - | - | TRBV7-8 | TGTGCCAGCAGCTTAGGTGGTTTTGACGAGCAGTACTTC | CASSLGGFDEQYF
TRBJ1-6 | few | - | TRBV7-2 | TGTGCCAGCAGCTTATTCACGGGGGCTGGTTCACCCCTCCACTTT | CASSLFTGAGSPLHF
TRBJ2-2 | - | TRBD1 | TRBV24-1 | TGTGCCACCAGTGATCCCAGACAGGGGATAACCGGGGAGCTGTTTTTT | CATSDPRQGITGELFF
TRBJ1-5 | few | - | TRBV6-5 | TGTGCCAGCAGTTACTCAGCCGGGACAAATCAGCCCCAGCATTTT | CASSYSAGTNQPQHF
TRBJ2-3 | many | TRBD1 | TRBV20-1 | TGCAGTTCCTGGACCCGGGACAGGGGCACAGATACGCAGTATTTT | CSSWTRDRGTDTQYF
TRBJ2-2 | few | - | TRBV6-5 | TGTGCCAGCAGTTACCAGTACACCGGGGAGCTGTTTTTT | CASSYQYTGELFF
TRBJ2-3 | - | - | TRBV29-1 | TGCAGCGTTGCTAGGGGACCAGATACGCAGTATTTT | CSVARGPDTQYF
TRBJ1-1 | - | - | TRBV5-1 | TGCGCCAGCAGCTTGGAAAACAGGGACGGGGAAGCTTTCTTT | CASSLENRDGEAFF